A selection of T cell receptor beta chains follows, all from one sample in a study of blood T cell repertoires in COVID-19. Sequenced by immunoSEQ multiplex PCR; TCRdb stores in-frame clones only, minus some. Of 130,000 to 150,000 clones listed, roughly 90% are singletons. Sequenced material: PBMCs or T cells enriched from blood (not recorded which). Receptors originate from a woman between 25 and 40 years old with acute COVID-19. Both conserved end residues are part of each CDR3. A D gene is named only where the DNA matches it firmly. Clone size is shown for a subset of rows, as once, few, many or a class of expanded clone.

once | TRBJ2-1 | TRBV28 | TRBD2 | TGTGCCAGCAGTTCCCCCTCTAGCGGGAGCTACAATGAGCAGTTCTTC | CASSSPSSGSYNEQFF
- | TRBJ1-1 | TRBV28 | - | TGTGCCAGCAGTTTGGTGGGGCTGAACACTGAAGCTTTCTTT | CASSLVGLNTEAFF
once | TRBJ2-7 | TRBV5-6 | - | TGTGCCAGCAGCTTGGGCGGGATCCCGTACGAGCAGTACTTC | CASSLGGIPYEQYF
- | TRBJ2-6 | TRBV18 | - | TGTGCCAGCTCACCGATCGGCTCTGGGGCCAACGTCCTGACTTTC | CASSPIGSGANVLTF
- | TRBJ1-1 | TRBV7-3 | - | TGTGCCAGCAGCTTCAACATGAACACTGAAGCTTTCTTT | CASSFNMNTEAFF
- | TRBJ2-7 | TRBV23-1 | - | TGCGCCAGCAGTCCTCAATGGCCTAGGAGGGGATCCCACTACGAGCAGTACTTC | CASSPQWPRRGSHYEQYF
once | TRBJ1-1 | TRBV7-9 | - | TGTGCCAGCACTACGCGTATGAACACTGAAGCTTTCTTT | CASTTRMNTEAFF
- | TRBJ2-3 | TRBV15 | - | TGTGCCACCGGGGTTGGAGGAGATACGCAGTATTTT | CATGVGGDTQYF
- | TRBJ1-2 | TRBV19 | TRBD1 | TGTGCCAGTAATCTAACCGGGACAGGGGGTAAGAGAGACTATGGCTACACCTTC | CASNLTGTGGKRDYGYTF
few | TRBJ2-1 | TRBV18 | TRBD1 | TGTGCCAGCTCAAGTTCCGGGACAGGGTCCAATGAGCAGTTCTTC | CASSSSGTGSNEQFF
- | TRBJ2-7 | TRBV28 | TRBD2 | TGTGCCAGCACCCCAACAGCGGGAGGGCGATTGTACGAGCAGTACTTC | CASTPTAGGRLYEQYF
- | TRBJ2-5 | TRBV21-1 | - | TGTGCCAGCAGCAAAGTTTGCGGCGTAGGATCCCACATGGCCCAGTACTTC | CASSKVCGVGSHMAQYF
- | TRBJ1-1 | TRBV1 | - | TGCACCAGCAGCCCAAAAGAAGGGGCGCCGAACACTGAAGCTTTCTTT | CTSSPKEGAPNTEAFF
- | TRBJ1-5 | TRBV19 | - | TGTGCCAGTAGTCCTCACGAGATTGTGGCCCAGCATTTT | CASSPHEIVAQHF
- | TRBJ2-7 | TRBV18 | TRBD1 | TGTGCCAGCTCACTTCTCCGGGACAGACCCTACGAGCAGTACTTC | CASSLLRDRPYEQYF
- | TRBJ2-4 | TRBV12-2 | - | TGTGCAAGTCGCTTACGACTAGTTCCGAGGTACTTC | CASRLRLVPRYF
- | TRBJ2-5 | TRBV29-1 | - | TGCAGCGTTGCGGGGTCCCGGGGGGAGACCCAGTACTTC | CSVAGSRGETQYF
- | TRBJ1-1 | TRBV19 | - | TGTGCCAGTAGTCGGATGGACAGCTCTATGAACACTGAAGCTTTCTTT | CASSRMDSSMNTEAFF
- | TRBJ1-2 | TRBV4-1 | - | TGCGCCAGCAGCCAAGATTGGGGGCACTATGGCTACACCTTC | CASSQDWGHYGYTF
- | TRBJ2-2 | TRBV5-4 | TRBD2 | TGTGCCAGCAGCTTAGGACTAGCGGGTCGCACCGGGGAGCTGTTTTTT | CASSLGLAGRTGELFF
- | TRBJ1-2 | TRBV6-5 | TRBD1 | TGTGCCACCCTGGACAGGGGAAGGAACTATGGCTACACCTTC | CATLDRGRNYGYTF
- | TRBJ2-7 | TRBV27 | - | TGTGCCAGCAGTTTTGGAGCGGAAACCTACGAGCAGTACTTC | CASSFGAETYEQYF
- | TRBJ2-1 | TRBV27 | - | TGTGCCAGCAGTTTATCGAGGTTCCCTCACAATGAGCAGTTCTTC | CASSLSRFPHNEQFF
- | TRBJ1-5 | TRBV30 | TRBD1 | TGTGCCTGGAGTAATTCCGGACAGGGGAGCAATCAGCCCCAGCATTTT | CAWSNSGQGSNQPQHF
- | TRBJ2-5 | TRBV29-1 | - | TGCAGCGTTCTGGGACTTGACCAAGAGACCCAGTACTTC | CSVLGLDQETQYF
- | TRBJ2-1 | TRBV5-4 | - | TGTGCCAGCAGCAAGGACAGTAGCTCCTACAATGAGCAGTTCTTC | CASSKDSSSYNEQFF
- | TRBJ2-2 | TRBV5-1 | TRBD2 | TGCGCCAGCAGCCCTCCGACTAGCGGGAGCGCCGGGGAGCTGTTTTTT | CASSPPTSGSAGELFF
- | TRBJ1-3 | TRBV6-6 | - | TGTGCCAGCAGTTACCCAGACACGTACTCTGGAAACACCATATATTTT | CASSYPDTYSGNTIYF
- | TRBJ1-1 | TRBV7-8 | - | TGTGCCAGCAGCCGGATCGGGACGGCGGGGGGGACTGAAGCTTTCTTT | CASSRIGTAGGTEAFF
many | TRBJ1-5 | TRBV6-1 | - | TGTGCCAGCAGCGAAGGGGAGAGCAATCAGCCCCAGCATTTT | CASSEGESNQPQHF
- | TRBJ2-1 | TRBV24-1 | - | TGTGCCACCAGTGATGTGGGCATTGAGCAGTTCTTC | CATSDVGIEQFF
- | TRBJ2-7 | TRBV7-2 | TRBD2 | TGTGCCAGCAGTCGTAGCGGGAGCGGGTACGAGCAGTACTTC | CASSRSGSGYEQYF
once | TRBJ2-3 | TRBV3-1/TRBV3-2 | TRBD1 | TGTGCCAGCAGCCTAACCGGGACAGGGAGGAATACGCAGTATTTT | CASSLTGTGRNTQYF
- | TRBJ2-7 | TRBV4-3 | TRBD2 | TGCGCCAGCAGCCAAGAACTAGCGGGAGGATTGAGCTCCTACGAGCAGTACTTC | CASSQELAGGLSSYEQYF
- | TRBJ2-1 | TRBV7-8 | TRBD2 | TGTGCCAGCAACATCCAATCTGGCGGGAGGAGCTACAATGAGCAGTTCTTC | CASNIQSGGRSYNEQFF
once | TRBJ2-7 | TRBV19 | TRBD1 | TGTGCCAGTAGGCGAGGAAGGGGACAGAACGAGCAGTACTTC | CASRRGRGQNEQYF